This is a list of T cell receptor beta chains from one sample in a study of blood T cells in healthy people across ages. TCRdb re-analysed the 5' RACE reads in MiXCR, keeping a single row per CDR3 protein. Among about 680,000 distinct CDR3 sequences, about 52% were seen once, and the ten largest hold approximately 32%. The sample comprised blood. The source of these receptors is a woman aged 55-69 years in good health. The CDR3 runs from the conserved cysteine through the conserved F or W. D genes are given only for firm matches. The listing skips clone size in some rows; elsewhere it reads once, few, many or a size class.

J	size	D	V	DNA	CDR3
TRBJ2-7	.	TRBD2	TRBV6-1	TGTGCCAGCAGTGTAGCGGCGGGGGCCTACGAGCAGTACTTC	CASSVAAGAYEQYF
TRBJ2-5	.	.	TRBV5-6	TGTGCCAGCAGCTCGGTTCCGGGACAACAAGAGACCCAGTACTTC	CASSSVPGQQETQYF
TRBJ2-1	.	.	TRBV4-3	TGCGCCAGCAGCCAAGTTGGGCCTCTCGGGAGTGGGTACAATGAGCAGTTCTTC	CASSQVGPLGSGYNEQFF
TRBJ2-7	few	.	TRBV7-2	TGTGCCAGCAGCCAACCAGGAGGAAAGAAGCTCGAGCAGTACTTC	CASSQPGGKKLEQYF
TRBJ1-2	few	.	TRBV7-9	TGTGCCAGCAGCTTTGGGACGGCTAACTATGGCTACACCTTC	CASSFGTANYGYTF
TRBJ2-7	.	TRBD2	TRBV2	TGTGCCAGCAGTGAACGGTCTAGCGGATACTACGAGCAGTACTTC	CASSERSSGYYEQYF
TRBJ2-1	.	TRBD1	TRBV20-1	TGCAGTGCTCCCCCGACAGGGTCCCTGGACGATGAGCAGTTCTTC	CSAPPTGSLDDEQFF
TRBJ2-4	few	.	TRBV28	TGTGCCAGCAGTCCCACACTAGGGGGCATTCAGTACTTC	CASSPTLGGIQYF
TRBJ2-7	.	TRBD1	TRBV30	TGTGCCTGGAACTTGGGGACAGGTAGAACCTACGAGCAGTACTTC	CAWNLGTGRTYEQYF
TRBJ2-1	.	.	TRBV5-1	TGCGCCAGCAGCTCCTTTCTCAATGAGCAGTTCTTC	CASSSFLNEQFF
TRBJ2-7	few	.	TRBV3-1	TGTGCCAGCAGCCGGGGGGTCAGCTCCTACGAGCAGTACTTC	CASSRGVSSYEQYF
TRBJ1-2	few	.	TRBV18	TGTGCCAGCTCACCACAGGGAGGGAGTGGCTATGGCTACACCTTC	CASSPQGGSGYGYTF
TRBJ1-2	.	TRBD1	TRBV29-1	TGCAGCGCCCGGACAGGGGTCCTAGGAGGCTACACCTTC	CSARTGVLGGYTF
TRBJ2-1	.	.	TRBV20-1	TGCAGTGCGAATTCAGATATGTCCTACAATGAGCAGTTCTTC	CSANSDMSYNEQFF
TRBJ2-3	.	.	TRBV29-1	TGCAGCGTTGAAGATCCCCTGGAATACACAGATACGCAGTATTTT	CSVEDPLEYTDTQYF
TRBJ2-5	.	.	TRBV9	TGTGCCAGCAGCGTACAGGGTGGGAGAAACTACAATGAGCAGTACTTC	CASSVQGGRNYNEQYF
TRBJ1-2	.	.	TRBV5-1	TGCGCCAGCAGCGTGCGGGCAGCTAACTATGGCTACACCTTC	CASSVRAANYGYTF
TRBJ1-2	.	.	TRBV7-9	TGTGCCAGCAGCCTCCCCACGAGAGTGCTCCCCGAGAACTCGGGCTACACCTTC	CASSLPTRVLPENSGYTF
TRBJ1-1	.	.	TRBV29-1	TGCAGCGTTGCCGCCGGGGATCGGGGATCGTGGAACACTAAAGCTTTCTTT	CSVAAGDRGSWNTKAFF
TRBJ2-7	.	TRBD2	TRBV28	TGTGCCAGCAGCCGGACTAGCGGGAGGGCCAGGTACGAGCAGTACTTC	CASSRTSGRARYEQYF
TRBJ1-1	.	.	TRBV12-3/TRBV12-4	TGTGCCAGCAGTTCCCCCGTGAGGGGGACTGAAGCTTTCTTT	CASSSPVRGTEAFF
TRBJ1-6	.	.	TRBV14	TGTGCCAGCAGCCACCACAGGGATTCACCCCCCCACTTT	CASSHHRDSPPHF
TRBJ1-2	.	.	TRBV7-2	TGTGCCAGCAGCTTAGGGACCTCGGGGGGCGGCTACACCTTC	CASSLGTSGGGYTF
TRBJ2-3	.	TRBD2	TRBV12-3/TRBV12-4	TGTGCCAGCAGCCCATCAAGCGGGAGGAAAACAGATACGGAATATTTT	CASSPSSGRKTDTEYF
TRBJ2-1	few	.	TRBV6-2/TRBV6-3	TGTGCCAGCACCTCCCGGGGGAATGAGCAGTTCTTC	CASTSRGNEQFF
TRBJ2-3	few	TRBD1	TRBV5-1	TGCGCCAGCAAGACAGGGGGGGACACAGATACGCAGTATTTT	CASKTGGDTDTQYF
TRBJ2-7	few	TRBD2	TRBV28	TGTGCCAGCAGTCACGGACTAGCGGGAGGATTTGACGAGCAGTACTTC	CASSHGLAGGFDEQYF
TRBJ2-2	.	.	TRBV11-1	TGTGCCAGCAGCTTAGAACACAGGGATTACACCGGGGAGCTGTTTTTT	CASSLEHRDYTGELFF
TRBJ1-5	.	.	TRBV20-1	TGCAGTGCGGATCGGGGACGGAATCAGCCCCAGCATTTT	CSADRGRNQPQHF
TRBJ2-1	.	.	TRBV2	TGTGCCAGCAGTGAAGCTGTCCTACAGTACAATGAGCAGTTCTTC	CASSEAVLQYNEQFF
TRBJ1-2	few	TRBD1	TRBV28	TGTGCCAGCAGGAAATTAACGGGGGCAGGGGGCGAAGGTTATGGCTACACCTTC	CASRKLTGAGGEGYGYTF
TRBJ2-5	few	TRBD2	TRBV11-1	TGTGCCAGTGTAGCGGGAGGCATGGGAACCCAGTACTTC	CASVAGGMGTQYF
TRBJ1-2	.	.	TRBV7-9	TGTGCCAGCAGCTCCCGTGAGGCGTATCGCTACACCTTC	CASSSREAYRYTF
TRBJ2-5	.	.	TRBV11-2	TGTGCCAGCAGCTTAGGTCAACAGGGAAATGAGCAGTACTTC	CASSLGQQGNEQYF
TRBJ1-5	.	.	TRBV9	TGTGCCAGCAGCGTGCGAGGAGAACTTTATCAGCCCCAGCATTTT	CASSVRGELYQPQHF
TRBJ1-1	few	.	TRBV7-2	TGTGCCAGCAGCTTACGAGTAAGAGTGACTGAAGCTTTCTTT	CASSLRVRVTEAFF
TRBJ2-3	.	.	TRBV30	TGTGCCTGGAGTGTAGAGAATACGCAGTATTTT	CAWSVENTQYF
TRBJ2-7	few	.	TRBV28	TGTGCCAGCAGTTTACGTGAGGCCAGACCCTACGGGCAGTACTTC	CASSLREARPYGQYF
TRBJ2-1	.	TRBD2	TRBV27	TGTGCCAGCAGTACAGGGACTAGCGGGAGGAACAATGAGCAGTTCTTC	CASSTGTSGRNNEQFF
TRBJ2-3	few	.	TRBV7-2	TGTGCCAGCAGCCCTAACGCGGGAGATACGCAGTATTTT	CASSPNAGDTQYF
TRBJ2-7	.	TRBD1	TRBV6-6	TGTGCCAGCAGTTACCCGGACAGGGGAGCCTACGAGCAGTACTTC	CASSYPDRGAYEQYF